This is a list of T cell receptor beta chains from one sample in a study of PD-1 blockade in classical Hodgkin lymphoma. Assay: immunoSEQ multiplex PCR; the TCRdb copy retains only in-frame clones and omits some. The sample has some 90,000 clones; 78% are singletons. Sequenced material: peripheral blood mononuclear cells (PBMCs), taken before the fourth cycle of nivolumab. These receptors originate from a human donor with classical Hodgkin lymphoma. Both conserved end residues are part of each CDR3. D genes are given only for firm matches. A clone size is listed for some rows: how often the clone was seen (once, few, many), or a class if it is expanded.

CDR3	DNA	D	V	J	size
CASGGPPFAQYF	TGTGCCAGCGGGGGGCCCCCGTTTGCGCAGTATTTT	.	TRBV2	TRBJ2-3	.
CASSVEGQGHNEQFF	TGTGCCAGCAGCGTAGAGGGACAGGGGCACAATGAGCAGTTCTTC	TRBD1	TRBV9	TRBJ2-1	.
CASSLGVNTEAFF	TGTGCCAGCAGCTTGGGGGTGAACACTGAAGCTTTCTTT	.	TRBV5-5	TRBJ1-1	.
CASSQRMAGQETQYF	TGCGCCAGCAGCCAAAGAATGGCAGGCCAAGAGACCCAGTACTTC	.	TRBV4-1	TRBJ2-5	.
CASRPGTRRNEQFF	TGTGCCAGCAGGCCGGGGACTAGAAGAAATGAGCAGTTCTTC	TRBD2	TRBV6-6	TRBJ2-1	.
CASSLDREGNQPQHF	TGTGCCAGCAGCTTAGACAGGGAGGGCAATCAGCCCCAGCATTTT	.	TRBV7-2	TRBJ1-5	.
CASSSRDRAAGYGYTF	TGTGCCAGTAGTTCCCGGGACAGGGCAGCTGGCTATGGCTACACCTTC	TRBD1	TRBV19	TRBJ1-2	.
CASSSPQPGYFPDSQPQHF	TGTGCCAGCAGTTCGCCCCAGCCAGGGTATTTTCCGGACAGTCAGCCCCAGCATTTT	.	TRBV28	TRBJ1-5	.
CASSPRGGSQETQYF	TGTGCCAGCTCACCACGAGGCGGCAGCCAAGAGACCCAGTACTTC	.	TRBV18	TRBJ2-5	.
CASSRQGTVSYEQYF	TGTGCCAGCAGTAGACAAGGGACGGTCTCCTACGAGCAGTACTTC	.	TRBV7-6	TRBJ2-7	.
CASSGTWGTSGYGYTF	TGTGCCAGCAGCGGTACTTGGGGGACGTCAGGCTATGGCTACACCTTC	.	TRBV9	TRBJ1-2	.
CASSLGLAGAETQYF	TGTGCCAGCAGCTTGGGCCTAGCGGGAGCGGAGACCCAGTACTTC	TRBD2	TRBV5-8	TRBJ2-5	.
CASGLTALGSYGYTF	TGTGCTAGTGGATTGACAGCCCTGGGCTCCTATGGCTACACCTTC	.	TRBV12-5	TRBJ1-2	few
CASRPGAGMSYEQYF	TGTGCCAGCCGTCCAGGGGCGGGAATGAGCTACGAGCAGTACTTC	.	TRBV28	TRBJ2-7	.
CASSLNTGELFF	TGTGCCAGTAGCCTTAACACCGGGGAGCTGTTTTTT	.	TRBV19	TRBJ2-2	.
CASSSGSYNSPLHF	TGTGCCAGCAGTTCAGGGTCCTATAATTCACCCCTCCACTTT	.	TRBV6-5	TRBJ1-6	.
CASSLGLKNSPLHF	TGTGCCAGCAGTTTGGGGCTTAAGAATTCACCCCTCCACTTT	.	TRBV27	TRBJ1-6	few
CAISEHPPGADGELFF	TGTGCCATCAGTGAACATCCCCCAGGGGCGGACGGGGAGCTGTTTTTT	.	TRBV10-3	TRBJ2-2	.
CASSPDRVVNTEAFF	TGTGCCAGCAGCCCGGACAGGGTGGTGAACACTGAAGCTTTCTTT	TRBD1	TRBV5-4	TRBJ1-1	.
CASSYRTGGFYEQYF	TGTGCCAGCAGTTACCGGACAGGGGGTTTCTACGAGCAGTACTTC	TRBD1	TRBV6-5	TRBJ2-7	.
CASSSRTGVDTQYF	TGTGCCAGCAGCTCAAGGACAGGGGTAGATACGCAGTATTTT	TRBD1	TRBV7-6	TRBJ2-3	.
CASSSIPGATNTGELFF	TGTGCCAGCAGCTCCATCCCGGGGGCTACGAACACCGGGGAGCTGTTTTTT	.	TRBV7-2	TRBJ2-2	few
CASSFSGTTNEKLFF	TGTGCCAGCAGCTTCTCAGGGACAACTAATGAAAAACTGTTTTTT	.	TRBV11-2	TRBJ1-4	.
CASSLVGTVGTEAFF	TGTGCCAGCAGCTTAGTCGGGACAGTGGGTACTGAAGCTTTCTTT	TRBD1	TRBV7-2	TRBJ1-1	.
CASRWTGADGYTF	TGTGCCAGCCGGTGGACAGGGGCTGATGGCTACACCTTC	TRBD1	TRBV18	TRBJ1-2	.
CASNRDTQETQYF	TGTGCCAGTAACCGGGACACTCAAGAGACCCAGTACTTC	.	TRBV19	TRBJ2-5	.
CASSSEGFYGYTF	TGTGCCAGCAGCTCAGAGGGGTTCTATGGCTACACCTTC	.	TRBV11-2	TRBJ1-2	.
CASGKVGQGSYEQYF	TGTGCCAGCGGCAAAGTGGGACAGGGGTCCTACGAGCAGTACTTC	TRBD1	TRBV11-2	TRBJ2-7	.
CASSLGGPTADTQYF	TGTGCCAGCAGCTTAGGTGGACCTACCGCAGATACGCAGTATTTT	.	TRBV7-2	TRBJ2-3	.
CASSLGLGRYGYTF	TGTGCCAGCAGCTTGGGTCTGGGAAGGTATGGCTACACCTTC	.	TRBV5-6	TRBJ1-2	.
CASSSDGTGKSQYF	TGTGCCAGCAGCTCGGATGGGACAGGAAAGTCCCAGTACTTC	TRBD1	TRBV7-9	TRBJ2-5	few
CASSHLGTQANQYF	TGTGCCAGCAGCCATTTGGGGACGCAGGCGAACCAGTACTTC	.	TRBV4-2	TRBJ2-7	.
CASSELLTGVETQYF	TGTGCCAGCAGTGAATTACTAACAGGCGTGGAGACCCAGTACTTC	.	TRBV25-1	TRBJ2-5	.
CASSLDPGGTEAFF	TGCGCCAGCAGCTTGGACCCAGGGGGCACTGAAGCTTTCTTT	TRBD1	TRBV5-1	TRBJ1-1	once
CAIRTGTLNEQFF	TGTGCCATAAGGACCGGGACCTTAAATGAGCAGTTCTTC	.	TRBV10-3	TRBJ2-1	.
CASSNLRDTGELFF	TGTGCCAGCAGTAACCTCCGGGACACCGGGGAGCTGTTTTTT	.	TRBV27	TRBJ2-2	.
CASSLGQGRNTEAFF	TGTGCCAGCAGCTTGGGACAGGGGAGGAACACTGAAGCTTTCTTT	TRBD1	TRBV5-4	TRBJ1-1	.
CASSVGSEDEQFF	TGTGCCAGCAGCGTAGGAAGTGAGGATGAGCAGTTCTTC	.	TRBV9	TRBJ2-1	.
CASSLSTSGAQFF	TGTGCCAGCAGTTTATCGACTAGCGGAGCGCAGTTCTTC	TRBD2	TRBV27	TRBJ2-1	.
CAISDATYEQYF	TGTGCCATCAGTGACGCTACCTACGAGCAGTACTTC	.	TRBV10-3	TRBJ2-7	.
CASSYDRGGTEAFF	TGTGCCAGCAGTTACGACAGGGGCGGCACTGAAGCTTTCTTT	TRBD1	TRBV6-6	TRBJ1-1	.
CASSSGRGRETQYF	TGTGCCAGTAGTTCGGGGAGGGGTCGGGAGACCCAGTACTTC	TRBD2	TRBV19	TRBJ2-5	.
CASSYVLRGGTEAFF	TGTGCCAGCAGTTACGTCCTCAGGGGCGGCACTGAAGCTTTCTTT	.	TRBV6-5	TRBJ1-1	.
CASAVYSQETQYF	TGTGCCAGCGCTGTATACTCCCAAGAGACCCAGTACTTC	.	TRBV7-9	TRBJ2-5	.
CASSHSHYEQYF	TGTGCCAGCAGCCACTCACACTACGAGCAGTACTTC	.	TRBV7-6	TRBJ2-7	.
CASIPTGGRRGYTF	TGTGCCAGCATCCCCACCGGGGGGCGTCGGGGCTACACCTTC	.	TRBV28	TRBJ1-2	.
CASSKVMEANYGYTF	TGTGCCAGCAGCAAAGTTATGGAAGCTAACTATGGCTACACCTTC	.	TRBV21-1	TRBJ1-2	.
CASMGRAPNTEAFF	TGTGCCAGTATGGGGAGGGCCCCGAACACTGAAGCTTTCTTT	.	TRBV19	TRBJ1-1	once
CAISVGVGVETQYF	TGTGCCATCAGTGTGGGGGTAGGGGTCGAGACCCAGTACTTC	.	TRBV10-3	TRBJ2-5	.
CASRLGGGRGNQPQHF	TGTGCCAGCAGATTGGGCGGGGGCAGGGGTAATCAGCCCCAGCATTTT	.	TRBV28	TRBJ1-5	.
CASRRNRGNTIYF	TGTGCCAGCAGACGAAACAGGGGAAACACCATATATTTT	.	TRBV6-5	TRBJ1-3	.
CASSPSGTTGTGLSYGYTF	TGTGCCAGCTCACCTTCCGGGACTACCGGGACAGGACTATCCTATGGCTACACCTTC	TRBD1	TRBV18	TRBJ1-2	.
CASSYYRDRHTEAFF	TGTGCCAGCAGCTACTACCGGGACAGACACACTGAAGCTTTCTTT	TRBD1	TRBV7-9	TRBJ1-1	.
CASSFVNAGAYEQYF	TGTGCCAGCAGCTTTGTGAACGCGGGGGCCTACGAGCAGTACTTC	TRBD2	TRBV5-6	TRBJ2-7	.
CASSPPQGTGYGYTF	TGTGCCAGCAGCCCACCACAGGGGACGGGGTATGGCTACACCTTC	TRBD1	TRBV5-6	TRBJ1-2	.
CASSFRGSGYEQYF	TGTGCCAGCAGTTTCCGCGGGAGTGGGTACGAGCAGTACTTC	TRBD2	TRBV28	TRBJ2-7	.
CASGRRAGPNTHEQFF	TGTGCCAGCGGGAGGAGGGCGGGGCCCAACACACATGAGCAGTTCTTC	.	TRBV27	TRBJ2-1	.
CASSQDRAGGAYEQYF	TGCGCCAGCAGCCAAGATCGAGCGGGGGGGGCCTACGAGCAGTACTTC	TRBD2	TRBV4-1	TRBJ2-7	.